This T cell receptor (beta chain) came from a study of T cell repertoires in cytomegalovirus infection. There are a few counts of this clonotype. Its target is unknown. TCRdb re-derived calls from the reads in MiXCR, one entry per CDR3 protein. This sample has 900,000 to 950,000 distinct CDR3 sequences, with approximately 31% found just once. There are 13 residues in the CDR3. Germline-derived CDR1 and CDR2 are MNHEY and SMNVEV (reference sequence). Between the trimmed V and J ends, which lost 8 bases and 8 bases, there was a span of 18 bases. The sample in question was cultured CD8+ T cells from PBMCs, obtained from culture after CMV antigen stimulation. The receptor's source is a human donor in good health (CMV status not recorded). Some clones in this sample may be carry-over from other donors' samples. This chain joins TRBV27 and TRBJ1-2, with D possibly matching TRBD1 (5 bases). The CDR3 loop is CASGLNAGHGYTF. The CDR3 DNA reads as TGTGCCAGCGGCCTGAATGCGGGGCACGGCTACACCTTC.